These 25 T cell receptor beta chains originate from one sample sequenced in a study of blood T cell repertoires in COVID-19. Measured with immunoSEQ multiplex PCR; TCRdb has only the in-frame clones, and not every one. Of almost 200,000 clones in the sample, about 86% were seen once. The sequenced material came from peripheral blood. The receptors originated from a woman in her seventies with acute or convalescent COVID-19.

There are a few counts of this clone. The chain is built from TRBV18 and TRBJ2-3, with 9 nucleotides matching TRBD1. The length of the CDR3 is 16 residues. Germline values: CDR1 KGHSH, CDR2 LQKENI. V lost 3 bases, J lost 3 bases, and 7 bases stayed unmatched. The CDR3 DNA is TGTGCCAGCTCACCCCGGACAGGGGATGGGACAGATACGCAGTATTTT. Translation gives CASSPRTGDGTDTQYF.

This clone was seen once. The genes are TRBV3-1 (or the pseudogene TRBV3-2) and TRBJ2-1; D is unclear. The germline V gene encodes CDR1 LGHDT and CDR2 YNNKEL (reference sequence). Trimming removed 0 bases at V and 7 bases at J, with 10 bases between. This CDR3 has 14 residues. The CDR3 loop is CASSQDQWRNEQFF. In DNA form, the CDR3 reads TGTGCCAGCAGCCAAGATCAATGGCGGAATGAGCAGTTCTTC.

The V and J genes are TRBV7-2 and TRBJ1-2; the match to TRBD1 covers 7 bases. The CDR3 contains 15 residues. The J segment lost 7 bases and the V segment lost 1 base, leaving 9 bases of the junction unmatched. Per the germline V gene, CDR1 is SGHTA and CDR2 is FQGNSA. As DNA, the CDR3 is TGTGCCAGCAGCTTAGGGCCCGGGACAGTGTCTGGCTACACCTTC. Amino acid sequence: CASSLGPGTVSGYTF.

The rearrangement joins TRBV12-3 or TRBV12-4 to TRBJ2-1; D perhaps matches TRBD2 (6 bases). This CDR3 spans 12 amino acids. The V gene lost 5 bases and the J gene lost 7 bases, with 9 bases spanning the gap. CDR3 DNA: TGTGCCAGCAGTATGACTAGAAATGAGCAGTTCTTC. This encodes CASSMTRNEQFF.

The CDR3 DNA is TGTGCCAGCAGCCTCCGGACTAGCGGGGGGCCGGGGGAGCTGTTTTTT. As protein: CASSLRTSGGPGELFF. V and J are TRBV3-1 (or the pseudogene TRBV3-2) and TRBJ2-2; 14 bases agree with TRBD2. There are 16 residues in the CDR3. V trimming: 4 bases; J trimming: 8 bases; junction bases outside the gene matches: 6. The germline V gene has CDR1 LGHDT and CDR2 YNNKEL (reference sequence).

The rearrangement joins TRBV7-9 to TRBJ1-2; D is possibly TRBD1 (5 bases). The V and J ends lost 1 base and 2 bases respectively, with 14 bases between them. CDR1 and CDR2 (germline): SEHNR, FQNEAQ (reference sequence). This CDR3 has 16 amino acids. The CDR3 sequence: CASSLGPAGGNYGYTF. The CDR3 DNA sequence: TGTGCCAGCAGCTTAGGACCCGCCGGGGGGAACTATGGCTACACCTTC.

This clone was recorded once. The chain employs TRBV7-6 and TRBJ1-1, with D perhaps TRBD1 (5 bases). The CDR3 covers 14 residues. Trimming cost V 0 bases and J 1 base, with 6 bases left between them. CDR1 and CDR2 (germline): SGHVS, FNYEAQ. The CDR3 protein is CASSLAGQNTEAFF. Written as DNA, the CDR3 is TGTGCCAGCAGCTTAGCGGGGCAGAACACTGAAGCTTTCTTT. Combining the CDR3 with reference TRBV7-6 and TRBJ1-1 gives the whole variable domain GAGVSQSPRYKVTKRGQDVALRCDPISGHVSLYWYRQALGQGPEFLTYFNYEAQQDKSGLPNDRFSAERPEGSISTLTIQRTEQRDSAMYRCASSLAGQNTEAFFGQGTRLTVV.

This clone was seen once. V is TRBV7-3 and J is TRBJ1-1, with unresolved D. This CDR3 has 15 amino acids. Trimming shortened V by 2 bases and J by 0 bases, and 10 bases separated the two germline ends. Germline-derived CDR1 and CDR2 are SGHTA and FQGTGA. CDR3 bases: TGTGCCAGCAGCTTATTTCCGGGAATGAACACTGAAGCTTTCTTT. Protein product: CASSLFPGMNTEAFF.

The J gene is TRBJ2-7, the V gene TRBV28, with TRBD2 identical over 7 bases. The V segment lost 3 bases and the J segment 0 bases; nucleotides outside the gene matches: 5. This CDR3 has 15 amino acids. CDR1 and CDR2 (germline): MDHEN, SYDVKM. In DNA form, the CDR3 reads TGTGCCAGCAGTTTGGCTAGCGGACACTCCTACGAGCAGTACTTC. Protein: CASSLASGHSYEQYF.

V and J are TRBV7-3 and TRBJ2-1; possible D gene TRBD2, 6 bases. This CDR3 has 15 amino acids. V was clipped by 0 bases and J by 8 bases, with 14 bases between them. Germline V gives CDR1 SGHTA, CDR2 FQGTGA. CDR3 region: CASSLTRGGGDEQFF. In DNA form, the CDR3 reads TGTGCCAGCAGCTTAACGCGGGGAGGAGGCGATGAGCAGTTCTTC.

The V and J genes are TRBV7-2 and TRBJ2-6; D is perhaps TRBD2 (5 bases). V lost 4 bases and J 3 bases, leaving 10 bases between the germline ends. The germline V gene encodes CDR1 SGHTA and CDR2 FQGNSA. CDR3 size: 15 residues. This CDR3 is CASSSSGGGANVLTF. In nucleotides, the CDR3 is TGTGCCAGCAGCTCTTCCGGAGGTGGGGCCAACGTCCTGACTTTC.

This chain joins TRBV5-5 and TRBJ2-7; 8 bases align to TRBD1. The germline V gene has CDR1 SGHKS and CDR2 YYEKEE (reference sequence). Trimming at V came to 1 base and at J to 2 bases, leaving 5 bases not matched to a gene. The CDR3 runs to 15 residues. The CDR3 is CASSLLGQGPYEQYF. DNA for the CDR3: TGTGCCAGCAGCTTGCTCGGACAGGGCCCCTACGAGCAGTACTTC.

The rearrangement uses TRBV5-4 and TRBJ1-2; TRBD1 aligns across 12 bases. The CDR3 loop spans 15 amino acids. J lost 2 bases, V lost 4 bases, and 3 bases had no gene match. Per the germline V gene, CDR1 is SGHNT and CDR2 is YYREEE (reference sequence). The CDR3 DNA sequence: TGTGCCAGCAGCACGGGGACAGGGGGCAACTATGGCTACACCTTC. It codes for CASSTGTGGNYGYTF.

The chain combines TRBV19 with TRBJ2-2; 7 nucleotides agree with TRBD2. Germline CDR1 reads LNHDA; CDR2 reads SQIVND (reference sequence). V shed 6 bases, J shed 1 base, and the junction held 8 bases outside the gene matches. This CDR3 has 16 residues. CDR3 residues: CASRFWGGRNTGELFF. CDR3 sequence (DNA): TGTGCCAGTAGGTTCTGGGGCGGGAGGAACACCGGGGAGCTGTTTTTT.

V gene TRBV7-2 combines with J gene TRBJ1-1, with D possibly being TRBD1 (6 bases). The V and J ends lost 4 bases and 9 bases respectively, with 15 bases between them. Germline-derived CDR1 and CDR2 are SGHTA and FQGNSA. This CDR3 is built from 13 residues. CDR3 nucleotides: TGTGCCAGCAGCTACTACTCGGACAGTAAAGCTTTCTTT. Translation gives CASSYYSDSKAFF.

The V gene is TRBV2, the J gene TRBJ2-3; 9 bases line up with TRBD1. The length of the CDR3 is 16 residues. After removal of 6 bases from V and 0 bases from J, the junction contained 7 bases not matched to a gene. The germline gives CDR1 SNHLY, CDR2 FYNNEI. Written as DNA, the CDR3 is TGTGCCAGCAGCCGCGGACAGGGGCGAAGCACAGATACGCAGTATTTT. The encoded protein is CASSRGQGRSTDTQYF.

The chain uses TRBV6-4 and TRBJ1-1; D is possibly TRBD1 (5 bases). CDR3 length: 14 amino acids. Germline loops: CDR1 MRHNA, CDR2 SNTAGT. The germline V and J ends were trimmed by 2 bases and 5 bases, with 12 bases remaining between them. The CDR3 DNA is TGTGCCAGCAGTGACGTTTGGGGGGGGACTGAAGCTTTCTTT. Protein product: CASSDVWGGTEAFF.

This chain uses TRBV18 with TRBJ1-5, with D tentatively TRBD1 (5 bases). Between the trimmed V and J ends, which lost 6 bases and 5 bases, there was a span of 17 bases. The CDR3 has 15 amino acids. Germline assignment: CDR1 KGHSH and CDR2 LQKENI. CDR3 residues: CASSPKEGKDQPQHF. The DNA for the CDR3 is TGTGCCAGCTCCCCCAAGGAGGGGAAGGATCAGCCCCAGCATTTT.

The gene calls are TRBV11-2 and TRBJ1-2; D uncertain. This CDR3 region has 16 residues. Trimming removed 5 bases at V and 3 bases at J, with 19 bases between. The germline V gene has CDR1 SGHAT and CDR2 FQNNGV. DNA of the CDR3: TGTGCCAGCAGCCCAATCCTCGGCAGGTTGGACTATGGCTACACCTTC. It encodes CASSPILGRLDYGYTF.

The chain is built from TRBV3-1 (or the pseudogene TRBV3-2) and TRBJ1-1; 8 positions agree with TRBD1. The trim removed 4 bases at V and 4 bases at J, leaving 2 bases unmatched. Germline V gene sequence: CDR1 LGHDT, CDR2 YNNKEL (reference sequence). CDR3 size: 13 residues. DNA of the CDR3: TGTGCCAGCAGCCGACAGGGGAGCACTGAAGCTTTCTTT. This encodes CASSRQGSTEAFF.

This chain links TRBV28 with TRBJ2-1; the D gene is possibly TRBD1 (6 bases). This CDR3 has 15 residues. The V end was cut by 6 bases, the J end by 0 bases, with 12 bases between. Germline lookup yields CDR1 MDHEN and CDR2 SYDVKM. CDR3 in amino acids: CASRNDRSSYNEQFF. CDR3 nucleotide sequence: TGTGCCAGCAGAAATGACAGGAGCTCCTACAATGAGCAGTTCTTC. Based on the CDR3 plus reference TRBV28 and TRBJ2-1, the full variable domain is DVKVTQSSRYLVKRTGEKVFLECVQDMDHENMFWYRQDPGLGLRLIYFSYDVKMKEKGDIPEGYSVSREKKERFSLILESASTNQTSMYLCASRNDRSSYNEQFFGPGTRLTVL.

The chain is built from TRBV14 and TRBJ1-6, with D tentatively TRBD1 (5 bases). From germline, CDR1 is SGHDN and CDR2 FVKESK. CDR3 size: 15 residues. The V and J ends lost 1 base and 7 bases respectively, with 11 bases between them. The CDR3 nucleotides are TGTGCCAGCAGCCAAGTAGACAGCCCCAATTCACCCCTCCACTTT. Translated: CASSQVDSPNSPLHF.

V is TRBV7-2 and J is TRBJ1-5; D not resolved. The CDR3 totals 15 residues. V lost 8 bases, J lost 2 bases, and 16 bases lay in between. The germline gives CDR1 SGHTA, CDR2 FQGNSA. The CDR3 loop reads CASSQMRGGNQPQHF. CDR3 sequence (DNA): TGTGCCAGCTCCCAAATGCGGGGTGGCAATCAGCCCCAGCATTTT.

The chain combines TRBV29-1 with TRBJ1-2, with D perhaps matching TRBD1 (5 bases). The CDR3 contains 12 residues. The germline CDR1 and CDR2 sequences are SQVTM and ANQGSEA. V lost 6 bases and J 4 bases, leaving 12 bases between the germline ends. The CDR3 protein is CSVETGSYGYTF. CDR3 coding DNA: TGCAGCGTGGAAACAGGTTCCTATGGCTACACCTTC. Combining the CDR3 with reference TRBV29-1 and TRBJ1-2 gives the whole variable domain SAVISQKPSRDICQRGTSLTIQCQVDSQVTMMFWYRQQPGQSLTLIATANQGSEATYESGFVIDKFPISRPNLTFSTLTVSNMSPEDSSIYLCSVETGSYGYTFGSGTRLTVV.

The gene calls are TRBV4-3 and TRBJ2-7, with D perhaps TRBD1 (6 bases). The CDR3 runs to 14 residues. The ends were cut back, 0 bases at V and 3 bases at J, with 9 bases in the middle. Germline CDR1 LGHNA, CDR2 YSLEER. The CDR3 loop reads CASSQDSRGYEQYF. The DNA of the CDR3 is TGCGCCAGCAGCCAAGATTCCAGGGGCTACGAGCAGTACTTC.